This is a list of T cell receptor beta chains from one sample in a study of a mutant IDH1 vaccine in newly diagnosed glioma. These receptors' targets are unknown. Assay used: immunoSEQ multiplex PCR; TCRdb lists only in-frame clones, some missing. The profile shows around 57,000 clones, 75% to 90% of them singletons. The source was PBMCs, collected from a glioma patient whose treatment included an IDH1 peptide vaccine. Receptor source: a man aged 35 to 55 with glioma. The CDR3 runs from the conserved cysteine through the conserved F or W. Fields, in order: J gene, V gene, D gene, clone size, CDR3 protein, CDR3 DNA. The D gene is left open where the match is weak. Expanded clones are given a class, and other clones once, few, many or no size at all.

J gene: TRBJ2-3; V gene: TRBV9; D gene: NA; clone size: NA; CDR3 protein: CASSVASWGTTDTQYF; CDR3 DNA: TGTGCCAGCAGCGTAGCTAGCTGGGGGACGACAGATACGCAGTATTTT
J gene: TRBJ1-4; V gene: TRBV9; D gene: NA; clone size: NA; CDR3 protein: CASSVGAVNEKLFF; CDR3 DNA: TGTGCCAGCAGCGTAGGCGCAGTTAATGAAAAACTGTTTTTT
J gene: TRBJ1-5; V gene: TRBV7-8; D gene: TRBD1; clone size: NA; CDR3 protein: CASSLGFLTGGISNQPQHF; CDR3 DNA: TGTGCCAGCAGCTTAGGATTCTTGACAGGGGGCATAAGCAATCAGCCCCAGCATTTT
J gene: TRBJ1-2; V gene: TRBV5-1; D gene: TRBD1; clone size: NA; CDR3 protein: CASSSGQDYGYTF; CDR3 DNA: TGCGCCAGCAGCTCTGGACAGGACTATGGCTACACCTTC
J gene: TRBJ2-1; V gene: TRBV5-4; D gene: NA; clone size: NA; CDR3 protein: CASSGARGSYNEQFF; CDR3 DNA: TGTGCCAGCAGCGGGGCAAGAGGTTCCTACAATGAGCAGTTCTTC
J gene: TRBJ2-7; V gene: TRBV7-2; D gene: NA; clone size: NA; CDR3 protein: CASSYDRFNEQYF; CDR3 DNA: TGTGCCAGCAGCTACGACAGGTTTAACGAGCAGTACTTC
J gene: TRBJ1-4; V gene: TRBV28; D gene: TRBD1; clone size: NA; CDR3 protein: CASSPGRQGAREKLFF; CDR3 DNA: TGTGCCAGCAGCCCCGGCAGACAGGGAGCCCGGGAAAAACTGTTTTTT
J gene: TRBJ2-1; V gene: TRBV19; D gene: NA; clone size: NA; CDR3 protein: CASSIGGYSYNEQFF; CDR3 DNA: TGTGCCAGTAGTATAGGCGGGTACTCCTACAATGAGCAGTTCTTC
J gene: TRBJ2-2; V gene: TRBV7-7; D gene: TRBD1; clone size: NA; CDR3 protein: CASSPGTGPGELFF; CDR3 DNA: TGTGCCAGCAGCCCAGGGACAGGGCCCGGGGAGCTGTTTTTT
J gene: TRBJ2-3; V gene: TRBV12-5; D gene: TRBD2; clone size: NA; CDR3 protein: CASGPGLAVTDTQYF; CDR3 DNA: TGTGCTAGTGGTCCGGGACTAGCGGTCACAGATACGCAGTATTTT
J gene: TRBJ2-1; V gene: TRBV6-5; D gene: TRBD1; clone size: NA; CDR3 protein: CASKPTGGVGNEQFF; CDR3 DNA: TGTGCCAGCAAGCCGACAGGGGGCGTCGGCAATGAGCAGTTCTTC
J gene: TRBJ1-5; V gene: TRBV28; D gene: NA; clone size: NA; CDR3 protein: CASSRGTGGPNQPQHF; CDR3 DNA: TGTGCCAGCAGTAGAGGGACTGGGGGGCCCAATCAGCCCCAGCATTTT
J gene: TRBJ1-5; V gene: TRBV28; D gene: NA; clone size: NA; CDR3 protein: CASTQPGMGQPQHF; CDR3 DNA: TGTGCCAGCACCCAACCAGGGATGGGACAGCCCCAGCATTTT
J gene: TRBJ1-3; V gene: TRBV7-8; D gene: NA; clone size: NA; CDR3 protein: CASSFYPTWDTIYF; CDR3 DNA: TGTGCCAGCAGCTTTTATCCAACCTGGGACACCATATATTTT
J gene: TRBJ1-1; V gene: TRBV5-1; D gene: TRBD1; clone size: NA; CDR3 protein: CASSFRDRGLWGNTEAFF; CDR3 DNA: TGCGCCAGCAGCTTCCGGGACAGGGGGCTCTGGGGGAACACTGAAGCTTTCTTT
J gene: TRBJ1-2; V gene: TRBV4-3; D gene: TRBD1; clone size: once; CDR3 protein: CASSYRGRSRYGYTF; CDR3 DNA: TGCGCCAGCAGCTACAGGGGCCGGAGCCGCTATGGCTACACCTTC
J gene: TRBJ2-3; V gene: TRBV7-2; D gene: NA; clone size: NA; CDR3 protein: CASSLGRLSTDTQYF; CDR3 DNA: TGTGCCAGCAGCTTAGGCAGGCTGAGTACAGATACGCAGTATTTT
J gene: TRBJ2-6; V gene: TRBV21-1; D gene: NA; clone size: once; CDR3 protein: CASPRPRGAGANVLTF; CDR3 DNA: TGTGCCAGCCCGCGTCCCCGGGGGGCTGGGGCCAACGTCCTGACTTTC
J gene: TRBJ1-5; V gene: TRBV27; D gene: TRBD1; clone size: few; CDR3 protein: CASSPDRGPNQPQHF; CDR3 DNA: TGTGCCAGCAGCCCCGACAGGGGTCCCAATCAGCCCCAGCATTTT
J gene: TRBJ1-1; V gene: TRBV5-1; D gene: NA; clone size: NA; CDR3 protein: CASSLGQGLTEAFF; CDR3 DNA: TGCGCCAGCAGCTTGGGTCAGGGGCTCACTGAAGCTTTCTTT
J gene: TRBJ1-4; V gene: TRBV27; D gene: TRBD1; clone size: NA; CDR3 protein: CASSLSGQPSTNEKLFF; CDR3 DNA: TGTGCCAGCAGTTTATCGGGACAGCCTTCAACTAATGAAAAACTGTTTTTT
J gene: TRBJ1-1; V gene: TRBV5-4; D gene: NA; clone size: NA; CDR3 protein: CASSFSIGNTEAFF; CDR3 DNA: TGTGCCAGCAGCTTTTCGATAGGGAACACTGAAGCTTTCTTT
J gene: TRBJ2-6; V gene: TRBV5-3; D gene: TRBD2; clone size: NA; CDR3 protein: CARSLEIAGVYPLSGANVLTF; CDR3 DNA: TGTGCCAGAAGCTTGGAAATAGCGGGAGTCTACCCTCTATCTGGGGCCAACGTCCTGACTTTC
J gene: TRBJ2-1; V gene: TRBV27; D gene: NA; clone size: NA; CDR3 protein: CASSPPRAVLLPNEQFF; CDR3 DNA: TGTGCCAGCAGTCCCCCCCGGGCCGTTCTTCTCCCGAATGAGCAGTTCTTC
J gene: TRBJ2-1; V gene: TRBV11-3; D gene: NA; clone size: NA; CDR3 protein: CASSLRQGPYNEQFF; CDR3 DNA: TGTGCCAGCAGCTTACGGCAGGGGCCCTACAATGAGCAGTTCTTC
J gene: TRBJ2-6; V gene: TRBV5-1; D gene: NA; clone size: NA; CDR3 protein: CASSLLGAGANVLTF; CDR3 DNA: TGCGCCAGCAGCTTGCTCGGGGCCGGGGCCAACGTCCTGACTTTC
J gene: TRBJ1-5; V gene: TRBV19; D gene: NA; clone size: NA; CDR3 protein: CASTTGGGTNLLPQHF; CDR3 DNA: TGTGCCAGTACCACTGGGGGGGGGACCAACTTACTGCCCCAGCATTTT
J gene: TRBJ1-3; V gene: TRBV5-1; D gene: TRBD1; clone size: NA; CDR3 protein: CASSSTGERTGNTIYF; CDR3 DNA: TGCGCCAGCAGCTCTACAGGGGAAAGGACTGGAAACACCATATATTTT
J gene: TRBJ1-1; V gene: TRBV6-6; D gene: NA; clone size: NA; CDR3 protein: CASSYSPTEAFF; CDR3 DNA: TGTGCCAGCAGTTACTCCCCCACTGAAGCTTTCTTT
J gene: TRBJ1-3; V gene: TRBV11-2; D gene: NA; clone size: NA; CDR3 protein: CASSLGSGSFDSGNTIYF; CDR3 DNA: TGTGCCAGCAGCTTAGGATCGGGGAGTTTTGACTCTGGAAACACCATATATTTT
J gene: TRBJ2-1; V gene: TRBV11-2; D gene: NA; clone size: NA; CDR3 protein: CASRSPGRGSGYNEQFF; CDR3 DNA: TGTGCCAGCAGAAGTCCGGGACGGGGATCTGGGTACAATGAGCAGTTCTTC
J gene: TRBJ1-2; V gene: TRBV6-5; D gene: NA; clone size: few; CDR3 protein: CAATTGNYGYTF; CDR3 DNA: TGTGCCGCTACGACAGGAAACTATGGCTACACCTTC
J gene: TRBJ1-2; V gene: TRBV5-1; D gene: NA; clone size: NA; CDR3 protein: CASSLPSNGYTF; CDR3 DNA: TGCGCCAGCAGCTTGCCAAGTAATGGCTACACCTTC
J gene: TRBJ1-5; V gene: TRBV5-1; D gene: NA; clone size: NA; CDR3 protein: CASSLGTGSTNQPQHF; CDR3 DNA: TGCGCCAGCAGCTTGGGAACGGGTTCAACTAATCAGCCCCAGCATTTT
J gene: TRBJ2-2; V gene: TRBV6-1; D gene: NA; clone size: NA; CDR3 protein: CASSEGPNTGELFF; CDR3 DNA: TGTGCCAGCAGTGAAGGCCCGAACACCGGGGAGCTGTTTTTT
J gene: TRBJ2-7; V gene: TRBV7-9; D gene: TRBD1; clone size: NA; CDR3 protein: CASSPEGQIYEQYF; CDR3 DNA: TGTGCCAGCAGCCCCGAGGGACAGATCTACGAGCAGTACTTC
J gene: TRBJ1-1; V gene: TRBV10-3; D gene: TRBD1; clone size: NA; CDR3 protein: CAISPRGVTGGTEAFF; CDR3 DNA: TGTGCCATCAGTCCCCGAGGAGTGACAGGGGGTACTGAAGCTTTCTTT
J gene: TRBJ1-1; V gene: TRBV10-3; D gene: TRBD1; clone size: NA; CDR3 protein: CAISETTGTNTEAFF; CDR3 DNA: TGTGCCATCAGTGAAACGACAGGGACGAACACTGAAGCTTTCTTT
J gene: TRBJ2-7; V gene: TRBV11-3; D gene: TRBD2; clone size: once; CDR3 protein: CASSEERAGGDYEQYF; CDR3 DNA: TGTGCCAGCAGCGAGGAGCGAGCGGGAGGGGACTACGAGCAGTACTTC
J gene: TRBJ1-1; V gene: TRBV5-1; D gene: NA; clone size: once; CDR3 protein: CASREGMNTEAFF; CDR3 DNA: TGCGCCAGTCGCGAAGGGATGAACACTGAAGCTTTCTTT
J gene: TRBJ2-7; V gene: TRBV20-1; D gene: NA; clone size: NA; CDR3 protein: CSARGPYEQYF; CDR3 DNA: TGCAGTGCTAGAGGGCCCTACGAGCAGTACTTC